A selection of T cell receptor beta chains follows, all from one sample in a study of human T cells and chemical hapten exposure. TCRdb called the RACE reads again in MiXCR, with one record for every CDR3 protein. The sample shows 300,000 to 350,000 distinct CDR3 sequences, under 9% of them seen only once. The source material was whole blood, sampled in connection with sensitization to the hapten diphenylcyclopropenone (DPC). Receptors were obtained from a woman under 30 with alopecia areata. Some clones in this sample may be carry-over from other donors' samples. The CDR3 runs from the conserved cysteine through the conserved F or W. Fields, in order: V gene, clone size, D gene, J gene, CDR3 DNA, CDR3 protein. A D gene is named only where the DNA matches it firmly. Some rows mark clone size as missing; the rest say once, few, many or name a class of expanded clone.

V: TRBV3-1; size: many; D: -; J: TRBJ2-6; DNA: TGTGCCAGCAGCTTAAGTGGCTCTGGGGCCAACGTCCTGACTTTC; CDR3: CASSLSGSGANVLTF
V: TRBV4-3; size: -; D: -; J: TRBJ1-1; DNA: TGCGCCAGCAGCCAAATCTTTGGGGGTACCACTGAAGCTTTCTTT; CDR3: CASSQIFGGTTEAFF
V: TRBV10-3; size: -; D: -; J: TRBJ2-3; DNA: TGTGCCATCAGGGCTAGAGGGGTTGCAGATACGCAGTATTTT; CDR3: CAIRARGVADTQYF
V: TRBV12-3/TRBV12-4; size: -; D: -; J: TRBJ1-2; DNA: TGTGCCAGCAGTTTGGTACTCAGACTAAACTATGGCTACACCTTC; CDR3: CASSLVLRLNYGYTF
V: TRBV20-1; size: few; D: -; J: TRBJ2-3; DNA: TGCAGTGCTAACCACGGAGGAACAGATACGCAGTATTTT; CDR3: CSANHGGTDTQYF
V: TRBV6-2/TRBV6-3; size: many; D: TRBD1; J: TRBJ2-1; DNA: TGTGCCAGCAGCAAGGGACAGGGGGTTCTTAATGAGCAGTTCTTC; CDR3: CASSKGQGVLNEQFF
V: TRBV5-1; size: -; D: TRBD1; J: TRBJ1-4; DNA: TGCGCCAGCAGCTACGGACAGGGGGAAGAAAAACTGTTTTTT; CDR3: CASSYGQGEEKLFF
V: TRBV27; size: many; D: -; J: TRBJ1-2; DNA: TGTGCCAGCAGTTTCCAGGGGAACTATGGCTACACCTTC; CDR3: CASSFQGNYGYTF
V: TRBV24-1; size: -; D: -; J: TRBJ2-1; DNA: TGTGCCACCAGGGACAGTAACAATGAGCAGTTCTTC; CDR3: CATRDSNNEQFF
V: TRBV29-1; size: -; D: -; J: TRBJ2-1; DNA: TGCAGCGGTGGGGGAAGGGCCGGTGAGCAGTTCTTC; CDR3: CSGGGRAGEQFF
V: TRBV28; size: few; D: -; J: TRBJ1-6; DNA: TGTGCCAGCAGAAAACAGGATTCACCCCTCCACTTT; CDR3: CASRKQDSPLHF
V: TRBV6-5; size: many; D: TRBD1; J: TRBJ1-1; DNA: TGTGCCAGCAGTCGGCCGGGACAGGGTCACACTGAAGCTTTCTTT; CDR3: CASSRPGQGHTEAFF
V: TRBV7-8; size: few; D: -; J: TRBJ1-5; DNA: TGTGCCAGCAGCAACCGGGACACCTACATTTCCAGCAATCAGCCCCAGCATTTT; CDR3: CASSNRDTYISSNQPQHF
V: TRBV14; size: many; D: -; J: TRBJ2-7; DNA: TGTGCCAGCAGCCAAAGGACGGTCTCCTACGAGCAGTACTTC; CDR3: CASSQRTVSYEQYF
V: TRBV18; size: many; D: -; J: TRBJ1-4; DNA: TGTGCCAGCTCACGGTTAGCTAATGAAAAACTGTTTTTT; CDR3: CASSRLANEKLFF
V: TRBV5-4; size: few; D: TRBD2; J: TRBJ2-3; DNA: TGTGCCAGCAGCTTGAAGGTGGGAGGGCAGGCAGATACGCAGTATTTT; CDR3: CASSLKVGGQADTQYF
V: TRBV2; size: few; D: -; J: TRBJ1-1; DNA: TGTGCCAGCAGGGTGGAAAGGGGACAGAACACTGAAGCTTTCTTT; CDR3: CASRVERGQNTEAFF
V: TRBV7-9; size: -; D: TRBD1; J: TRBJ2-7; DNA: TGTGCCAGCAGCCCCGTGGGACAGGCGGCCTACGAGCAGTACTTC; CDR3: CASSPVGQAAYEQYF